This T cell receptor (beta chain) emerged from a study of CD8+ T cells in alopecia areata. Study details: A 6-month off-drug phase came after tofacitinib, which had lasted 6 to 18 months.

Treatment given: oral pan-JAK inhibitor, 5-10 mg twice daily. The study team obtained lesional scalp punch biopsies and peripheral blood from alopecia areata patients. Both CD4+ and CD8+ T cells were separated by sorting PBMCs. The CDR3 has 18 residues. Germline values: CDR1 SGDLS, CDR2 YYNGEE. V gave up 4 bases and J gave up 7 bases; unmatched junction bases: 19. RNA extraction was followed by reverse transcription into cDNA, which acted as the sequencing template. Produced via immunoSEQ multiplex PCR; TCRdb's table is partial and in-frame only. The table lists about 190,000 clones, about three fifths of them singletons.

The chain recombines TRBV9 with TRBJ2-2; TRBD2 aligns across 7 bases. Specimen: CD4+ T cells sorted from blood, collected at week 24, from a patient treated with tofacitinib. This clonotype originated in a human donor with alopecia areata. The CDR3 nucleotides read TGTGCCAGCAGCACCCGCCTCGAGCGGGGACGGTTCGGCGGGGAGCTGTTTTTT. Residues: CASSTRLERGRFGGELFF.